The subject of this entry is one TCR beta chain. MiXCR was run by TCRdb on the 5' RACE reads, yielding one entry per CDR3 protein. The repertoire holds some 450,000 distinct CDR3 sequences, with approximately 19% as singletons. Trimming took 8 bases from V and 0 from J, leaving 25 bases between them. The CDR3 is 18 amino acids. Germline-derived CDR1 and CDR2 are MNHEY and SVGEGT. This entry comes from a study of T-cell memory formation after mild COVID-19. Specimen: PBMCs or a T cell subset sorted from them (not recorded which). This sequence was found in a man aged 18 to 30 who had mild COVID-19 (a few samples of this study predate the infection). Cell type and time point are not known. The V call is TRBV6-2 or TRBV6-3, the J call TRBJ1-1, with D maybe TRBD1 (6 bases). The CDR3 here is CASQPHPTRTVMNTEAFF. CDR3 coding DNA: TGTGCCAGCCAGCCTCACCCTACCAGGACAGTTATGAACACTGAAGCTTTCTTT.